Shown below are 19 T cell receptor beta chains from a single sample sequenced in a study of cytomegalovirus exposure and HLA in healthy donors. Sequenced by immunoSEQ multiplex PCR; TCRdb stores in-frame clones only, minus some. The data show 300,000 to 400,000 clones, 88% seen once. Specimen: PBMCs. Receptors originate from a man younger than 40 in good health and CMV-seronegative.

CDR3 DNA sequence: TGTGCCAGCAGCTTAGAGGGAGGGGGCTCCTACGAGCAGTACTTC. This sequence encodes CASSLEGGGSYEQYF. V is TRBV7-2 and J is TRBJ2-7, with TRBD2 as a possible D gene (7 bases). Germline CDR1 and CDR2: SGHTA and FQGNSA. The CDR3 consists of 15 residues. Trimming pared 1 base from V and 0 bases from J, leaving 10 bases between. The variable domain in full, with the rest retrieved from reference TRBV7-2 and TRBJ2-7, is GAGVSQSPSNKVTEKGKDVELRCDPISGHTALYWYRQSLGQGLEFLIYFQGNSAPDKSGLPSDRFSAERTGGSVSTLTIQRTQQEDSAVYLCASSLEGGGSYEQYFGPGTRLTVT.

V and J are TRBV19 and TRBJ1-6; 7 bases agree with TRBD1. The CDR3 spans 16 residues. Germline CDR1 is LNHDA and CDR2 is SQIVND (reference sequence). J was trimmed by 4 bases and V by 6 bases; bases with no gene match: 9. This CDR3 is CASSQTGTAYNSPLHF. CDR3 nucleotide sequence: TGTGCCAGTAGCCAAACCGGGACAGCATATAATTCACCCCTCCACTTT.

This chain uses TRBV7-9 with TRBJ2-2; D is undetermined. From germline, CDR1 is SEHNR and CDR2 FQNEAQ (reference sequence). This CDR3 has 15 amino acids. V gave up 5 bases and J gave up 4 bases, with 14 bases separating them. CDR3 region: CASSQVLGGTGELFF. For the CDR3, the DNA is TGTGCCAGCAGCCAGGTCCTCGGTGGCACCGGGGAGCTGTTTTTT.

The V gene is TRBV6-5, the J gene TRBJ2-5; D may be TRBD1 (6 bases). Trimming removed 10 bases from V and 5 bases from J, with 17 bases in between. The germline gives CDR1 MNHEY, CDR2 SVGAGI. The CDR3 covers 13 residues. The DNA for the CDR3 is TGTGCCACGGCCCCCGGGACACGGGAGACCCAGTACTTC. Encoded protein: CATAPGTRETQYF.

J is TRBJ2-7 and V is TRBV7-2, with a possible D match to TRBD1 (6 bases). Germline CDR1 SGHTA, CDR2 FQGNSA. The CDR3 is 14 amino acids. Trimming removed 7 bases at V and 2 bases at J, with 15 bases between. DNA of the CDR3: TGTGCCAGCACCGCCCCGGACAGCCCCTACGAGCAGTACTTC. Protein: CASTAPDSPYEQYF.

The rearrangement joins TRBV5-1 to TRBJ2-7, with D maybe TRBD2 (6 bases). The germline gives CDR1 SGHRS, CDR2 YFSETQ. CDR3 size: 17 residues. V was pared by 4 bases and J by 2 bases, with 22 bases between. The CDR3 protein is CASSPGGPAEPTYEQYF. Written as DNA, the CDR3 is TGCGCCAGCAGCCCCGGGGGTCCGGCGGAACCAACCTACGAGCAGTACTTC.

The V call is TRBV5-4, the J call TRBJ2-5; 9 bases are a match to TRBD2. CDR1 SGHNT and CDR2 YYREEE come from the germline V gene (reference sequence). This CDR3 contains 16 residues. V gave up 3 bases and J gave up 1 base; unmatched junction bases: 7. CDR3 in amino acids: CASSSRTSVAQETQYF. As DNA, the CDR3 is TGTGCCAGCAGCTCCAGGACTAGCGTAGCCCAAGAGACCCAGTACTTC.

This rearrangement joins TRBV10-3 to TRBJ1-2; D call uncertain. This CDR3 has 13 amino acids. V lost 2 bases, J lost 1 base, and 5 bases lay in between. The germline V gene has CDR1 ENHRY and CDR2 SYGVKD. CDR3 sequence reads: CAISENSNYGYTF. The CDR3 DNA reads as TGTGCCATCAGTGAGAACAGTAACTATGGCTACACCTTC.

The chain uses TRBV27 and TRBJ1-1, with D maybe TRBD1 (5 bases). CDR1 is MNHEY and CDR2 is SMNVEV in the germline V gene (reference sequence). This CDR3 has 15 residues. The V and J ends lost 2 bases and 3 bases respectively, with 13 bases between them. CDR3 nucleotides: TGTGCCAGCAGTTTAAACGGGGGGACTTACACTGAAGCTTTCTTT. The encoded protein is CASSLNGGTYTEAFF.

The rearrangement joins TRBV6-1 to TRBJ2-2; 7 bases align to TRBD1. The V gene end was trimmed by 4 bases and the J gene end by 5 bases; junction bases not matched to a gene: 7. The germline gives CDR1 MNHNS, CDR2 SASEGT. CDR3 length: 15 amino acids. The CDR3 region has the DNA TGTGCCAGCAGTGCCAACAGGGGTTGGACCGGGGAGCTGTTTTTT. Residues: CASSANRGWTGELFF.

V is TRBV6-5 and J is TRBJ2-4; 7 positions agree with TRBD2. This CDR3 spans 15 amino acids. Per the germline V gene, CDR1 is MNHEY and CDR2 is SVGAGI. The ends lost 0 bases at V and 3 bases at J; junction bases unmatched: 2. The CDR3 sequence: CASSYSWDYKNIQYF. CDR3 sequence (DNA): TGTGCCAGCAGTTACTCTTGGGACTACAAAAACATTCAGTACTTC.

This chain uses TRBV29-1 with TRBJ1-1; D not resolved. The CDR3 spans 13 residues. CDR1 and CDR2 (germline): SQVTM, ANQGSEA. The germline V and J ends were trimmed by 4 bases and 6 bases, with 15 bases remaining between them. The CDR3 sequence is CSVAFARSPEAFF. The DNA for the CDR3 is TGCAGCGTTGCTTTCGCCAGGTCACCTGAAGCTTTCTTT. The variable domain in full, completed from reference TRBV29-1 and TRBJ1-1, reads SAVISQKPSRDICQRGTSLTIQCQVDSQVTMMFWYRQQPGQSLTLIATANQGSEATYESGFVIDKFPISRPNLTFSTLTVSNMSPEDSSIYLCSVAFARSPEAFFGQGTRLTVV.

The rearrangement uses TRBV7-2 and TRBJ2-5, with 9 bases that match TRBD1. Trimming at V came to 5 bases and at J to 6 bases, leaving 4 bases not matched to a gene. The CDR3 runs 13 residues. Per the germline V gene, CDR1 is SGHTA and CDR2 is FQGNSA. CDR3 in amino acids: CASSRQGEKTQYF. The CDR3 DNA follows: TGTGCCAGCAGCCGACAGGGGGAGAAGACCCAGTACTTC.

J is TRBJ2-7 and V is TRBV5-1; 8 bases fit TRBD1. Trimming took 0 bases from V and 2 from J; bases not matched to a gene: 4. From germline, CDR1 is SGHRS and CDR2 YFSETQ. The CDR3 loop spans 15 amino acids. CDR3 sequence reads: CASSLGAGGTYEQYF. The CDR3 coding sequence is TGCGCCAGCAGCTTGGGTGCAGGGGGCACCTACGAGCAGTACTTC.

This chain joins TRBV11-2 and TRBJ1-5; D call uncertain. The length of the CDR3 is 14 residues. With 1 base removed from V and 0 bases from J, the gap between germline ends came to 4 bases. Germline CDR1 reads SGHAT; CDR2 reads FQNNGV. CDR3 amino acids: CASSLGASNQPQHF. The DNA for the CDR3 is TGTGCCAGCAGCTTAGGGGCTAGCAATCAGCCCCAGCATTTT.

This chain joins TRBV19 and TRBJ2-5; no clear D. The V end lost 8 bases, the J end lost 5 bases, and 9 bases lay between the germline ends. The CDR3 loop spans 11 amino acids. Germline-derived CDR1 and CDR2 are LNHDA and SQIVND (reference sequence). This CDR3 is CASRTGETQYF. CDR3 DNA: TGTGCCAGTCGTACGGGTGAGACCCAGTACTTC.

The J gene is TRBJ1-4, the V gene TRBV7-2; the D gene is possibly TRBD1 (6 bases). The ends were cut back, 4 bases at V and 7 bases at J, with 16 bases in the middle. CDR1 is SGHTA and CDR2 is FQGNSA in the germline V gene. This CDR3 is built from 15 residues. The DNA of the CDR3 is TGTGCCAGCAGCTCGGTTTACAGGGAAGGTGAAAAACTGTTTTTT. The encoded protein is CASSSVYREGEKLFF.

The chain employs TRBV6-1 and TRBJ2-3; 8 nucleotides agree with TRBD2. The V gene end was trimmed by 7 bases and the J gene end by 4 bases; junction bases not matched to a gene: 7. The CDR3 has 14 residues. CDR1 and CDR2 (germline): MNHNS, SASEGT. DNA for the CDR3: TGTGCCAGCATTACCAGACTAGCGTCAGATACGCAGTATTTT. It yields the protein CASITRLASDTQYF.

The CDR3 DNA reads TGCGCCAGCAGCCCCTCCTTGAAAAACATTGCTTTCTTT. This gives the protein CASSPSLKNIAFF. J is TRBJ1-1 and V is TRBV4-1; the D is unclear. Germline V CDR1 and CDR2: MGHRA, YSYEKL. Trimming removed 4 bases from V and 11 bases from J, with 17 bases in between. The CDR3 totals 13 residues.